This TCR beta chain was retrieved from a study of PD-L1 blockade in urothelial cancer. Overall study: Blood analysis was done at 3 weeks (second dose) and 6 weeks after treatment began.

Repertoires were generated with immunoSEQ multiplex PCR, while TCRdb's copy carries only in-frame clones and drops some. The sample consists of about 45,000 clones, more than 70% of them appearing once. The time point is: pretreatment peripheral blood. This CDR3 comprises 14 residues. The germline gives CDR1 SGHRS, CDR2 YFSETQ. J was trimmed by 4 bases and V by 4 bases; bases with no gene match: 7. The genes are TRBV5-1 and TRBJ2-5; TRBD2 matches 7 bases. The sequencing used PBMCs, collected around atezolizumab (anti-PD-L1) treatment. The receptor was isolated from a donor aged 40 or over with urothelial cancer. CDR3 sequence (DNA): TGCGCCAGCAGCCCATCCCCGGGGGGAGAGACCCAGTACTTC. It yields the protein CASSPSPGGETQYF.